These T cell receptor beta chains were read from a single sample in a study of CD8 T cells in Susac syndrome. TCRdb re-called the immunoSEQ multiplex PCR reads through MiXCR, storing one row per CDR3 protein. Of about 66,000 distinct CDR3 sequences in the sample, about 94% were seen once. Sequenced: CD8+ T cells from PBMCs. The receptors stem from a human donor with multiple sclerosis. Each CDR3 is given with its conserved first and last residue. The D gene is left open where the match is weak. Clone size appears in some rows only: once, few, many, or a class for an expanded clone.

j_gene,d_gene,v_gene,abundance,CDR3nt,CDR3aa
TRBJ2-7,NA,TRBV7-6,NA,TGTGCCAGCAGCTTAGAGGGCAGGGGCGACTACGAGCAGTACTTC,CASSLEGRGDYEQYF
TRBJ2-7,NA,TRBV9,NA,TGTGCCAGCAGCGCGAACGATCTCGGAGGATGGCAGTACTTC,CASSANDLGGWQYF
TRBJ1-2,TRBD1,TRBV12-3/TRBV12-4,NA,TGTGCCAGCAGTTCTTACGACAGGGAGTCCTATGGCTACACCTTC,CASSSYDRESYGYTF
TRBJ2-3,TRBD1,TRBV14,few,TGTGCCAGCAGCCAAGTCGTGCAAGGGGGCCCAGATACGCAGTATTTT,CASSQVVQGGPDTQYF
TRBJ2-3,NA,TRBV5-6,NA,TGTGCCAGCAGCTTGGCGTGGGAGTTTGCAGATACGCAGTATTTT,CASSLAWEFADTQYF
TRBJ1-2,TRBD1,TRBV5-4,once,TGTGCCAGCAGCCCCGGGACAGGTGGATTCCATGGCTACACCTTC,CASSPGTGGFHGYTF
TRBJ2-7,TRBD2,TRBV7-9,NA,TGTGCCAGCAGCCCTAGCGGCCGAGACTACGAGCAGTACTTC,CASSPSGRDYEQYF
TRBJ1-1,NA,TRBV27,NA,TGTGCCAGCAGTTTAGACCCTAGGGACACTGAAGCTTTCTTT,CASSLDPRDTEAFF
TRBJ2-7,NA,TRBV28,NA,TGTGCCAGCAGTTGGACAGCCTACGAGCAGTACTTC,CASSWTAYEQYF
TRBJ2-7,TRBD2,TRBV5-4,NA,TGTGCCAGCAGCTTCGGGACTAGCGGGACCTACGAGCAGTACTTC,CASSFGTSGTYEQYF
TRBJ2-2,TRBD1,TRBV13,NA,TGTGCCAGCACGGCACCGGGGACAGGGGGCACCGGGGAGCTGTTTTTT,CASTAPGTGGTGELFF
TRBJ1-1,NA,TRBV11-2,NA,TGTGCCAGCAGCCGAGGGGGGATAACTGAAGCTTTCTTT,CASSRGGITEAFF
TRBJ1-5,NA,TRBV12-3/TRBV12-4,NA,TGTGCCAGCAAGACGGGGAACGCTAGGGGCCAGCCCCAGCATTTT,CASKTGNARGQPQHF
TRBJ2-1,TRBD1,TRBV24-1,NA,TGTGCCACCAGTGATTTTGGGACAGAAAACAATGAGCAGTTCTTC,CATSDFGTENNEQFF
TRBJ2-3,NA,TRBV7-9,NA,TGTGCCAGCAGCCCCAGATACGGGGCTAGCACAGATACGCAGTATTTT,CASSPRYGASTDTQYF
TRBJ2-1,TRBD2,TRBV6-4,NA,TGTGCCAGCACCCGACTAGCGGGGGACTACAATGAGCAGTTCTTC,CASTRLAGDYNEQFF
TRBJ2-1,TRBD2,TRBV27,NA,TGTGCCAGCAGTCCCGGGACTACCCGAAATGAGCAGTTCTTC,CASSPGTTRNEQFF
TRBJ2-5,NA,TRBV24-1,once,TGTGCCACCAGTGAACAGATGTACGAGACCCAGTACTTC,CATSEQMYETQYF
TRBJ2-7,NA,TRBV11-2,NA,TGTGCCAGCAGCTTAGGTACGCAGACCTACGAGCAGTACTTC,CASSLGTQTYEQYF
TRBJ2-7,TRBD2,TRBV4-1,NA,TGCGCCAGCAGCCAGGGACCTAGCGGTGCCTACGAGCAGTACTTC,CASSQGPSGAYEQYF
TRBJ2-7,NA,TRBV7-9,NA,TGTGCCAGCAGCTCCTCATCAGGGCTCCTGGACGAGCAGTACTTC,CASSSSSGLLDEQYF
TRBJ2-7,NA,TRBV28,NA,TGTGCCAGTTTGAAGGACCTGGATTCGGGAGAGCAGTACTTC,CASLKDLDSGEQYF
TRBJ2-3,TRBD1,TRBV7-9,NA,TGTGCCAGCAGCTCGGGACAGGGACGTAGCACAGATACGCAGTATTTT,CASSSGQGRSTDTQYF
TRBJ2-7,NA,TRBV27,NA,TGTGCCAGCAGTTTTACAAGGGGCTACGAGCAGTACTTC,CASSFTRGYEQYF
TRBJ2-2,TRBD2,TRBV20-1,NA,TGCAGTGCTAGAGAACTAGCGGGTCATGGCACCGGGGAGCTGTTTTTT,CSARELAGHGTGELFF
TRBJ2-7,TRBD2,TRBV13,NA,TGTGCCAGCGCGAGCGGGGCCTCCTACGAGCAGTACTTC,CASASGASYEQYF